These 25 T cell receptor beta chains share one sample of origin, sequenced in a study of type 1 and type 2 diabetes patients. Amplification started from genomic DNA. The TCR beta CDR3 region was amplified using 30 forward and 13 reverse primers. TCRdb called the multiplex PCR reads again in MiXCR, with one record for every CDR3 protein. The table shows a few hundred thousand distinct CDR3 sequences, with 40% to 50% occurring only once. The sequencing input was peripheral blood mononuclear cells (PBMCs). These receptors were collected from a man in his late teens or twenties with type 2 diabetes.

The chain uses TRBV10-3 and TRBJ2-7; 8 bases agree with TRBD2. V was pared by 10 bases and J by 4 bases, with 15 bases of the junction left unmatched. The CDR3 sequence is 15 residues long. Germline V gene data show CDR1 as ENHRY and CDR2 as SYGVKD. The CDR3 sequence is CASSVARGGPYEQYF. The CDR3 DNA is TGTGCCAGCAGCGTGGCCCGGGGGGGCCCGTACGAGCAGTACTTC.

The chain's CDR3 is CSATGSGRTDTQYF. CDR3 DNA: TGCAGTGCTACGGGTAGCGGGAGAACAGATACGCAGTATTTT. V is TRBV20-1 and J is TRBJ2-3; TRBD2 matches 9 bases. V trimming: 4 bases; J trimming: 3 bases; junction bases outside the gene matches: 5. CDR3 length equals 14 residues. Germline-derived CDR1 and CDR2 are DFQATT and SNEGSKA (reference sequence).

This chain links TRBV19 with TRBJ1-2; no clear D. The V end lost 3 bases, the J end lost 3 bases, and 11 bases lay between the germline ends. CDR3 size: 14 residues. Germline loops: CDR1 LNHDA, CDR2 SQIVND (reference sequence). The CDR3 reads CASSIGGFDYGYTF. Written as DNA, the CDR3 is TGTGCCAGTAGTATCGGAGGTTTCGACTATGGCTACACCTTC.

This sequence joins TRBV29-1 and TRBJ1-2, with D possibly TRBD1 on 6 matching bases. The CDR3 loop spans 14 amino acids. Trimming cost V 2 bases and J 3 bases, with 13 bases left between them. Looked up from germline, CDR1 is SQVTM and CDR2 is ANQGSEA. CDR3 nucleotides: TGCAGCGTTGAACCGGGGGCGCTAGACTATGGCTACACCTTC. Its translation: CSVEPGALDYGYTF.

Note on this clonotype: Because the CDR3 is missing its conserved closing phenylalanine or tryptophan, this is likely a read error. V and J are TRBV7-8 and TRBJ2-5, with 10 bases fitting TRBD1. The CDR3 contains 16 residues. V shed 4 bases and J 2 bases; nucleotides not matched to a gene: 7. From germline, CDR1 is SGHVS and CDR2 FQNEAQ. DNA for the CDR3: TGTGCCAGCAGCTCCCTTGGGACAGGGGAACAAGAGACCCAGTACTCC. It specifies CASSSLGTGEQETQYS.

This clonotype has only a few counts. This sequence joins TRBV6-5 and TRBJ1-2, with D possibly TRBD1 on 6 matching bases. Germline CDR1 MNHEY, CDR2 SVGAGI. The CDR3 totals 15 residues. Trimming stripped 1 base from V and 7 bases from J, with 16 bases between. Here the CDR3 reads CASSYLGQRDGGYTF. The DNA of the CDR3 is TGTGCCAGCAGTTACTTAGGACAGAGGGACGGTGGCTACACCTTC.

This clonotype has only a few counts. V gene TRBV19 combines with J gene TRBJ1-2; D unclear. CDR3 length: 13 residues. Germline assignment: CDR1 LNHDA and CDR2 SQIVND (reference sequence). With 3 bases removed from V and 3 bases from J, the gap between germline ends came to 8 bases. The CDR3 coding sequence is TGTGCCAGTAGTATCGCGGGCCACTATGGCTACACCTTC. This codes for CASSIAGHYGYTF. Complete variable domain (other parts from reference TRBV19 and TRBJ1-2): DGGITQSPKYLFRKEGQNVTLSCEQNLNHDAMYWYRQDPGQGLRLIYYSQIVNDFQKGDIAEGYSVSREKKESFPLTVTSAQKNPTAFYLCASSIAGHYGYTFGSGTRLTVV.

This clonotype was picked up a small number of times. The CDR3 sequence is CASSLELGGANVLTF. The CDR3 DNA sequence: TGTGCCAGCAGCTTAGAGCTCGGCGGGGCCAACGTCCTGACTTTC. This chain joins TRBV7-2 and TRBJ2-6; D not resolved. The germline V gene encodes CDR1 SGHTA and CDR2 FQGNSA. The CDR3 is 15 amino acids. Deletions cut 1 base from V and 4 bases from J, with 8 bases between.

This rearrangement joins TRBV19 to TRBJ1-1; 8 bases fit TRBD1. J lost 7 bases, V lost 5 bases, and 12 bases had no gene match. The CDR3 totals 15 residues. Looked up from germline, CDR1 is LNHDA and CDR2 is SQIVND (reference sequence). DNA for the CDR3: TGTGCCAGTAGTGCCGAGGCAGGGGGCAGGAATGAAGCTTTCTTT. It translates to CASSAEAGGRNEAFF.

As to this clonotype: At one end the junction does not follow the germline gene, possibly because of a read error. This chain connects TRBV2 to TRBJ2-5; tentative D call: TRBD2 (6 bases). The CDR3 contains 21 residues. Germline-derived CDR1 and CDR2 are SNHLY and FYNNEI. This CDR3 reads CASSHWPVEGRAEIGKETQYF. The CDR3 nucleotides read TGCGCCAGCAGCCATTGGCCAGTGGAGGGTCGGGCAGAAATCGGAAAAGAGACCCAGTACTTC.

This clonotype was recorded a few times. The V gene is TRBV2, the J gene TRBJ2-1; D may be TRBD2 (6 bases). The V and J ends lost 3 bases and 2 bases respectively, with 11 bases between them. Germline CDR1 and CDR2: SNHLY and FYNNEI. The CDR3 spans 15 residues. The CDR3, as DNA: TGTGCCAGCAGTGAGTTCGGAGGGACCTACAATGAGCAGTTCTTC. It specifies CASSEFGGTYNEQFF.

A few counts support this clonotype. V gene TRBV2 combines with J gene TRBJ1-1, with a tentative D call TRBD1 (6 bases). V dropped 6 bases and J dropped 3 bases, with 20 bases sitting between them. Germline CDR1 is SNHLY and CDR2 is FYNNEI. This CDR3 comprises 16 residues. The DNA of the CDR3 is TGTGCCAGCAGGGCCTTTTTACAGGGCAGGGACACTGAAGCTTTCTTT. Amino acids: CASRAFLQGRDTEAFF. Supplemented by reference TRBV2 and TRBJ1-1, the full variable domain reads EPEVTQTPSHQVTQMGQEVILRCVPISNHLYFYWYRQILGQKVEFLVSFYNNEISEKSEIFDDQFSVERPDGSNFTLKIRSTKLEDSAMYFCASRAFLQGRDTEAFFGQGTRLTVV.

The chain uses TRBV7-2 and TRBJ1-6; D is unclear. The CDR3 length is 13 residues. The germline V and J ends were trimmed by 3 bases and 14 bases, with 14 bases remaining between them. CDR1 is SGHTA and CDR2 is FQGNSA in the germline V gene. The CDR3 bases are TGTGCCAGCAGCTTCGATTCCGGAGGAGCCCTCCACTTT. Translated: CASSFDSGGALHF.

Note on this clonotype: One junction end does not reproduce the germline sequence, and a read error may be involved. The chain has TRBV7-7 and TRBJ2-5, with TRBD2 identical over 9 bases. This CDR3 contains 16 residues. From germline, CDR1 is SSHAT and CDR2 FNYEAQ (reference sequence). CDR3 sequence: CASSKLAGRHKETQYF. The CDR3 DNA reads TGTGCTAGCAGCAAGCTAGCGGGGCGCCACAAAGAGACCCAGTACTTC.

The CDR3 loop is CAWSVWGGSIYEQYF. The CDR3 region has the DNA TGTGCCTGGAGTGTATGGGGCGGGAGTATCTACGAGCAGTACTTC. The chain is built from TRBV30 and TRBJ2-7; 7 bases align to TRBD2. The ends lost 0 bases at V and 3 bases at J; junction bases unmatched: 8. Germline V lookup: CDR1 GTSNPN, CDR2 SVGIG (reference sequence). This CDR3 has 15 amino acids.

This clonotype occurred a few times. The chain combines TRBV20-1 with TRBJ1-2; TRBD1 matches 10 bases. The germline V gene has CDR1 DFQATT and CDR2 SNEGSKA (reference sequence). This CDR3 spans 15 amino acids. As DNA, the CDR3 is TGCACATCGAGCACCGGGACAGGGGCGCCTCTTGGCTACACCTTC. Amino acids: CTSSTGTGAPLGYTF.

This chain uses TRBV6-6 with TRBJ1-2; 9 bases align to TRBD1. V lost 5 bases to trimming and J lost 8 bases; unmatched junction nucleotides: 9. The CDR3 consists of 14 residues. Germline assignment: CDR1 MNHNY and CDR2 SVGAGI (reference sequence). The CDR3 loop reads CASSRQGETGGYTF. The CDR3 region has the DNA TGTGCCAGCAGTCGACAGGGGGAAACTGGCGGCTACACCTTC.

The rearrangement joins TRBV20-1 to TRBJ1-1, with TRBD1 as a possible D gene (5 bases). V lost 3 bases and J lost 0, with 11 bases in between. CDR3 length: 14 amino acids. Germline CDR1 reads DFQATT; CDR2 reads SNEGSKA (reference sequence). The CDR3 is CSARGESMNTEAFF. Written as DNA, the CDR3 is TGCAGTGCTAGGGGGGAGAGCATGAACACTGAAGCTTTCTTT.

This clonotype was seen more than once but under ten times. CDR3 DNA sequence: TGCGCCAGCAGTGGGCCCTCCGGGAACACCGTACCTACGCAGTATTTT. The encoded protein is CASSGPSGNTVPTQYF. The V call is TRBV10-1, the J call TRBJ2-3; possibly TRBD2 for D (5 bases). There are 16 residues in the CDR3. V lost 4 bases and J 8 bases, leaving 22 bases between the germline ends. Germline values: CDR1 WNHNN, CDR2 SYGVQD (reference sequence).

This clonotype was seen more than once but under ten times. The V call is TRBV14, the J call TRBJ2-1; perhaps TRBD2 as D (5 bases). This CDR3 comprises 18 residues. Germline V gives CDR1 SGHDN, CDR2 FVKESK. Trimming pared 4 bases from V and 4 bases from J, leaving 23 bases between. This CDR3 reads CASSPWRRQPTLYNEQFF. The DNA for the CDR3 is TGTGCCAGCAGCCCCTGGAGGCGGCAGCCAACTTTATACAATGAGCAGTTCTTC.

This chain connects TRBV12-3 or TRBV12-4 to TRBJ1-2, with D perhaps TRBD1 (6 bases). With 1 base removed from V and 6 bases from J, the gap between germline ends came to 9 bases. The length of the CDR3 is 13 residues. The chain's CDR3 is CASSLEGGDGYTF. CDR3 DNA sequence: TGTGCCAGCAGTTTAGAGGGGGGCGATGGCTACACCTTC.

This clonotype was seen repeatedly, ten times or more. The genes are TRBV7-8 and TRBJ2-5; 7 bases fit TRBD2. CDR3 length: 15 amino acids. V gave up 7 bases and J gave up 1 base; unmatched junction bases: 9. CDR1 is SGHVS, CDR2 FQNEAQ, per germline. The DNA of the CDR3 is TGTGCCAGCAATTGGCTCGGGAGGCTCCAAGAGACCCAGTACTTC. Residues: CASNWLGRLQETQYF.

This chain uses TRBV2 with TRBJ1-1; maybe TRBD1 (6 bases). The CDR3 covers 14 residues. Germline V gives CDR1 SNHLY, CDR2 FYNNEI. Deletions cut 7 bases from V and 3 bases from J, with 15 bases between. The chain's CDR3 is CASIPTGADTEAFF. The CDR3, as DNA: TGTGCCAGCATCCCGACAGGAGCGGACACTGAAGCTTTCTTT. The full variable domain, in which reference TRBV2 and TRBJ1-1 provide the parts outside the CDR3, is EPEVTQTPSHQVTQMGQEVILRCVPISNHLYFYWYRQILGQKVEFLVSFYNNEISEKSEIFDDQFSVERPDGSNFTLKIRSTKLEDSAMYFCASIPTGADTEAFFGQGTRLTVV.

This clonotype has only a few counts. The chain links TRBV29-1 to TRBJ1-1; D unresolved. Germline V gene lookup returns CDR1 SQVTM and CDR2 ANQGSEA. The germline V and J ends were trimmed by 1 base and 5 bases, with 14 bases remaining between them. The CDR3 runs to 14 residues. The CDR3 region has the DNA TGCAGCGTTGAAGGTAGGAGGGAGTGGACTGAAGCTTTCTTT. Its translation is CSVEGRREWTEAFF.

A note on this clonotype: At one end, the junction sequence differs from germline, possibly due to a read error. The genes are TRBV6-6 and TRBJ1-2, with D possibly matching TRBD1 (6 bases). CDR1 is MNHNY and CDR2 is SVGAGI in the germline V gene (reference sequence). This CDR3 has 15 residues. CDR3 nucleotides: TGTGCCATCAGTGAGTCTTCGGGACAAACTTATGGCTACACCTTC. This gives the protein CAISESSGQTYGYTF.